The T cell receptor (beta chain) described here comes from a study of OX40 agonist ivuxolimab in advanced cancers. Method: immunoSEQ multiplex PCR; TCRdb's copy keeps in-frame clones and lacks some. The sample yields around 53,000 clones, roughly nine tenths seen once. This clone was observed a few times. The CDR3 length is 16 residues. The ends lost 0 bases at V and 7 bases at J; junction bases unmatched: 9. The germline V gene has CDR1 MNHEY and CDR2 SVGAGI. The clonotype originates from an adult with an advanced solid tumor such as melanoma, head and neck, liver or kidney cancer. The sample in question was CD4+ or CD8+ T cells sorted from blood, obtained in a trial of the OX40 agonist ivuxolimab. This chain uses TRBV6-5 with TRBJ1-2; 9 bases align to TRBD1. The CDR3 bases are TGTGCCAGCAGTTACTCGGTGTTGGGACAGGGCTTTGGCTACACCTTC. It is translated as CASSYSVLGQGFGYTF.